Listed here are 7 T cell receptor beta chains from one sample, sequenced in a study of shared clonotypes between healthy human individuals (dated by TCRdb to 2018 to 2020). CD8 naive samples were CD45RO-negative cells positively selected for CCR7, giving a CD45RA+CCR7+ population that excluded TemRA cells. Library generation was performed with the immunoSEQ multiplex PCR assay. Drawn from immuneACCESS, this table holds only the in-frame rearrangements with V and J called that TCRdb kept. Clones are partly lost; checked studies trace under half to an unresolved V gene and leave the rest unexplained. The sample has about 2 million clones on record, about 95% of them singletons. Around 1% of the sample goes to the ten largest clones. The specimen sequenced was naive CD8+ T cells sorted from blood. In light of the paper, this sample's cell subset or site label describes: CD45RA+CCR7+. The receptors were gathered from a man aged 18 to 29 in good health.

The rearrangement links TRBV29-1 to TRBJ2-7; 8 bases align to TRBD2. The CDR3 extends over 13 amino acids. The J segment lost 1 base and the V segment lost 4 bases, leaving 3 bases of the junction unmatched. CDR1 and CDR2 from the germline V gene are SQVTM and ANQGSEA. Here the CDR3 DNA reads TGCAGCGTTGTACTAGCGGATTCCTACGAGCAGTACTTC. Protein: CSVVLADSYEQYF.

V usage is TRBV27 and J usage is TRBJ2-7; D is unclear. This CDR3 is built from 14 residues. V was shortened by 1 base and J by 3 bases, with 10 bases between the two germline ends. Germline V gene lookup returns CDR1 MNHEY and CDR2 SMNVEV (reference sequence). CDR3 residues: CASSLFSNHYEQYF. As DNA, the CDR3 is TGTGCCAGCAGTTTATTTTCAAACCACTACGAGCAGTACTTC.

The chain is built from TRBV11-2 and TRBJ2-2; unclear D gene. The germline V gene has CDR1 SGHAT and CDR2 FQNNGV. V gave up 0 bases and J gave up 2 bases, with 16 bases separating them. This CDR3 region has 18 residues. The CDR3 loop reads CASSLDGNIRLNTGELFF. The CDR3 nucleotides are TGTGCCAGCAGCTTAGATGGGAACATTCGACTCAACACCGGGGAGCTGTTTTTT.

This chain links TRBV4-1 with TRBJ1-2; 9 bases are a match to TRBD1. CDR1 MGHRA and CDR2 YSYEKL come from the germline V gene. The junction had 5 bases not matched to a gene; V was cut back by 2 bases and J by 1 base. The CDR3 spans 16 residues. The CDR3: CASSQLQGAFNYGYTF. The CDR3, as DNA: TGCGCCAGCAGCCAACTACAGGGGGCGTTTAACTATGGCTACACCTTC.

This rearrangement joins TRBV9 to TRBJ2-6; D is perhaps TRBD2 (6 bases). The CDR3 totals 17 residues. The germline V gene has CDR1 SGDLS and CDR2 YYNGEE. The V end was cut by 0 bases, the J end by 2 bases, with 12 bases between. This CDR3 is CASSVERGGAGANVLTF. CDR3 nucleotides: TGTGCCAGCAGCGTAGAGAGGGGCGGGGCTGGGGCCAACGTCCTGACTTTC.

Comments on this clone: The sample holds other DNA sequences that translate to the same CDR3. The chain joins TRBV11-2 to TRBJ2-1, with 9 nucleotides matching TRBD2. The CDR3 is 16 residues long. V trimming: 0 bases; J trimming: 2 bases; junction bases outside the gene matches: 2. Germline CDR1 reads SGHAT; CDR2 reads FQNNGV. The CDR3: CASSLEAGGPYNEQFF. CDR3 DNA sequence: TGTGCCAGCAGCTTAGAAGCGGGGGGTCCCTACAATGAGCAGTTCTTC.

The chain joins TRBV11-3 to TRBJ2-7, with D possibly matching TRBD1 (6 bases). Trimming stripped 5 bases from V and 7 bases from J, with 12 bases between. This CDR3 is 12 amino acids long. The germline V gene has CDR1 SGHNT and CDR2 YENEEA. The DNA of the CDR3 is TGTGCCAGCAGCCCGGACAGTGGGGAGCAGTACTTC. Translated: CASSPDSGEQYF.